The sequence of this T cell receptor beta chain was determined in a study of post-analysis software for immune sequencing data. Study conclusions and caveats: In patients, five or six TRBV segments were more frequent than in controls, with TRBV5-6, TRBV5-1 and TRBV20-1 among them.

Unique molecular identifiers featured in each of the TCR beta cDNA libraries. TCRdb processed the PCR reads anew with MiXCR; each CDR3 protein has one entry. Counted here are fewer than 900,000 distinct CDR3 sequences, around 45% occurring once; the ten biggest clones make up roughly 4.9%. About this clonotype itself: Antigen specificity is unknown.

This CDR3 has 15 residues. CDR1 and CDR2 (germline): DFQATT, SNEGSKA (reference sequence). Between the trimmed V and J ends, which lost 2 bases and 0 bases, there was a span of 11 bases. The sequence came from a girl aged 10-17 years with multiple sclerosis. The specimen was blood. The V gene is TRBV20-1, the J gene TRBJ2-1; no firm D call. The CDR3 region has the DNA TGCAGTGCTAGACTATGGGTGCTCTCCTACAATGAGCAGTTCTTC. Protein product: CSARLWVLSYNEQFF.